The rows below give T cell receptor beta chains drawn from one sample of a study of blood T cell repertoires in COVID-19. Clones were sequenced by immunoSEQ multiplex PCR, and TCRdb holds only the in-frame ones, with some missing. The data show over 45,000 clones, around 83% seen once. The sequenced sample was peripheral blood. These receptors came from a woman of 80 years or more with acute or convalescent COVID-19. Both conserved end residues are part of each CDR3. A D gene is named only where the DNA matches it firmly. Clone size is given for some rows only: seen once, a few or many times, or a class if the clone is expanded.

V gene	clone size	J gene	D gene	CDR3 protein	CDR3 DNA
TRBV29-1	few	TRBJ1-2	TRBD1	CSVRDRGNYGYTF	TGCAGCGTCCGGGACAGGGGAAACTATGGCTACACCTTC
TRBV29-1	NA	TRBJ2-2	TRBD1	CSVGPTGTGELFF	TGCAGCGTTGGCCCGACAGGGACCGGGGAGCTGTTTTTT
TRBV18	NA	TRBJ2-7	NA	CASSPGTTYEQYF	TGTGCCAGCTCACCAGGGACAACCTACGAGCAGTACTTC
TRBV6-5	NA	TRBJ1-5	TRBD1	CASRKTGQGQPQHF	TGTGCCAGCAGGAAGACAGGGCAAGGTCAGCCCCAGCATTTT
TRBV19	NA	TRBJ2-1	NA	CASTAGTYNEQFF	TGTGCCAGTACCGCCGGGACTTACAATGAGCAGTTCTTC
TRBV7-3	NA	TRBJ2-1	TRBD2	CASSRGAYNEQFF	TGTGCCAGCAGCCGGGGGGCCTACAATGAGCAGTTCTTC
TRBV2	once	TRBJ1-5	NA	CASSENPPGLVSRGNQPQHF	TGTGCCAGCAGTGAAAACCCACCAGGACTGGTCTCGAGAGGCAATCAGCCCCAGCATTTT
TRBV7-6	NA	TRBJ2-7	NA	CASSPSSYEQYF	TGTGCCAGCAGCCCGTCCTCCTACGAGCAGTACTTC
TRBV5-1	NA	TRBJ2-2	TRBD1	CASRAGQGNTGELFF	TGCGCCAGCAGGGCTGGACAGGGGAACACCGGGGAGCTGTTTTTT
TRBV19	NA	TRBJ1-2	NA	CASSTGRQEVGYTF	TGTGCCAGTAGTACTGGAAGACAGGAGGTTGGCTACACCTTC
TRBV3-1/TRBV3-2	NA	TRBJ2-5	NA	CATQGNHQETQYF	TGTGCCACACAGGGTAACCATCAAGAGACCCAGTACTTC
TRBV12-5	NA	TRBJ2-1	NA	CASGSLTVSYNEQFF	TGTGCTAGTGGTTCCTTAACAGTTTCCTACAATGAGCAGTTCTTC
TRBV19	NA	TRBJ1-5	TRBD1	CASSPGTGNLLSNQPQHF	TGTGCCAGTAGTCCAGGGACAGGGAATCTTCTTAGCAATCAGCCCCAGCATTTT
TRBV11-2	NA	TRBJ2-5	NA	CASSLAGGSQETQYF	TGTGCCAGCAGCTTAGCCGGAGGCAGTCAAGAGACCCAGTACTTC
TRBV21-1	NA	TRBJ2-1	NA	CASISGGVINEQFF	TGTGCCAGCATTAGCGGGGGGGTGATTAACGAGCAGTTCTTC
TRBV7-9	NA	TRBJ1-3	NA	CASSLYPGSAGNTIYF	TGTGCCAGCAGCTTATACCCAGGGTCGGCTGGAAACACCATATATTTT
TRBV6-5	NA	TRBJ1-1	NA	CASSIPSRGTEAFF	TGTGCCAGCAGTATTCCGAGTCGAGGCACTGAAGCTTTCTTT
TRBV6-5	NA	TRBJ2-1	TRBD1	CASTFGQGKNEQFF	TGTGCCAGCACCTTCGGACAGGGGAAGAATGAGCAGTTCTTC
TRBV6-5	NA	TRBJ1-6	NA	CASMRGGSYNSPLHF	TGTGCCAGCATGAGGGGGGGCAGCTATAATTCACCCCTCCACTTT
TRBV7-3	few	TRBJ2-2	NA	CASSFSDTGELFF	TGTGCCAGCAGTTTCTCGGACACCGGGGAGCTGTTTTTT
TRBV5-5	NA	TRBJ2-1	TRBD2	CASRPGTSNYNEQFF	TGTGCCAGCAGACCCGGGACTAGCAACTACAATGAGCAGTTCTTC
TRBV5-1	NA	TRBJ1-1	TRBD1	CASSFAGTGETEAFF	TGCGCCAGCAGTTTCGCCGGGACAGGGGAAACTGAAGCTTTCTTT
TRBV11-2	once	TRBJ1-2	NA	CASSLDSFYGYTF	TGTGCCAGCAGCTTGGACAGTTTCTATGGCTACACCTTC
TRBV5-4	NA	TRBJ2-3	TRBD1	CASSLEGDSGTDTQYF	TGTGCCAGCAGCTTGGAGGGGGACAGTGGCACAGATACGCAGTATTTT
TRBV10-2	NA	TRBJ1-1	TRBD1	CASNRGPDTEAFF	TGCGCCAGCAACAGGGGCCCTGACACTGAAGCTTTCTTT
TRBV27	NA	TRBJ2-7	NA	CASRPRETRYEQYF	TGTGCCAGCAGACCCAGGGAAACTCGCTACGAGCAGTACTTC
TRBV2	once	TRBJ1-6	TRBD1	CASSDLQGAVSPLHF	TGTGCCAGCAGTGATCTCCAGGGGGCGGTTTCACCCCTCCACTTT
TRBV5-1	NA	TRBJ1-3	TRBD1	CASSLSGTGEYGNTIYF	TGCGCCAGCAGCTTGTCCGGGACAGGGGAATATGGAAACACCATATATTTT
TRBV24-1	NA	TRBJ1-2	TRBD1	CATSGQGGGYTF	TGTGCCACCAGTGGACAGGGGGGAGGCTACACCTTC
TRBV6-4	NA	TRBJ1-1	TRBD1	CASSAGTGQRNTEAFF	TGTGCCAGCAGTGCCGGTACGGGACAGAGGAACACTGAAGCTTTCTTT
TRBV7-9	NA	TRBJ1-1	TRBD1	CASSLDGQGLFTEAFF	TGTGCCAGCAGCTTAGATGGACAGGGACTGTTCACTGAAGCTTTCTTT
TRBV21-1	NA	TRBJ2-3	NA	CASSKDIAGGSTDTQYF	TGTGCCAGCAGCAAAGATATAGCGGGGGGGTCCACAGATACGCAGTATTTT
TRBV10-3	NA	TRBJ2-7	NA	CAISEYGGTYEQYF	TGTGCCATCAGTGAGTACGGGGGAACCTACGAGCAGTACTTC
TRBV25-1	NA	TRBJ2-1	TRBD1	CASSEYKQGSGNEQFF	TGTGCCAGCAGTGAATATAAACAGGGGAGCGGCAATGAGCAGTTCTTC
TRBV19	NA	TRBJ1-5	NA	CASSLTGPGQPQHF	TGTGCCAGTAGTTTAACAGGGCCCGGACAGCCCCAGCATTTT
TRBV9	NA	TRBJ2-1	NA	CASSQGGSYNEQFF	TGTGCCAGCAGCCAGGGGGGCTCTTACAATGAGCAGTTCTTC
TRBV18	NA	TRBJ2-7	NA	CASSRSDTLGEQYF	TGTGCCAGCTCACGCTCGGACACCTTAGGGGAGCAGTACTTC